This TCR beta chain was recovered during a study of cytomegalovirus exposure and HLA in healthy donors. Looking at the study overall: Across 350 to 500 genotyped donors, approximately 80% landed in the Caucasian-associated ancestry cluster.

Regarding the study as a whole: The study labeled more than 150 TCR beta chains cytomegalovirus-associated. Analyses of presence/absence relied on an assumption of roughly uniform sequencing depth across donors. A later analysis reported that several of the most significant clusters appeared to be linked to common viral pathogens, among them Epstein-Barr virus.

The CDR3 runs to 14 residues. V shed 5 bases, J shed 8 bases, and the junction held 10 bases outside the gene matches. Germline loops: CDR1 MNHNS, CDR2 SASEGT. In the PCR, 60 Vbeta and 13 Jbeta primers were used. This table comes from immunoSEQ multiplex PCR, and its TCRdb copy is limited to in-frame clones, with some not included. The table shows 150,000 or so clones, with approximately 79% occurring only once. Points on this clone: Its antigen is still unknown.

The chain has TRBV6-1 and TRBJ1-2; 8 bases align to TRBD1. The sequence came from a woman in her thirties or forties in good health and CMV-seropositive. Specimen: PBMCs. CDR3: CASSFSGTGYGYTF. The CDR3, as DNA: TGTGCCAGCAGTTTTTCCGGGACAGGATACGGCTACACCTTC.